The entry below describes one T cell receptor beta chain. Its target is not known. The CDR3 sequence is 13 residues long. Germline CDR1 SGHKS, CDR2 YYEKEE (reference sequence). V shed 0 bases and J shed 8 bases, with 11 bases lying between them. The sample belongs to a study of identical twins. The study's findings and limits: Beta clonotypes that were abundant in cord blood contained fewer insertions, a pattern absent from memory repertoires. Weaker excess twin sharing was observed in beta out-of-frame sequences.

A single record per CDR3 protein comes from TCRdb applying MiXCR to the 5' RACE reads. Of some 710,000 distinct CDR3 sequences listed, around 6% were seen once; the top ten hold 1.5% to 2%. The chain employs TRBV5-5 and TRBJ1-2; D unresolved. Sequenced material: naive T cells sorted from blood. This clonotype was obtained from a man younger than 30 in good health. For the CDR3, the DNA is TGTGCCAGCAGCTTGGGATTGCCAGACGGCTACACCTTC. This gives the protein CASSLGLPDGYTF.